This TCR beta chain was captured in a study of memory CD4+ T cells and cytomegalovirus serostatus. Study context: Donors were healthy Belgian adults, some 10 CMV seropositive and some 24 seronegative.

TCRdb's copy holds only in-frame clones and misses some; the assay was immunoSEQ multiplex PCR. The sample lists about 56,000 clones; about three quarters were seen once. Study outcomes and limitations: Of roughly 180 reported CMV TCRbeta sequences, 60 to 85 were found in memory CD4+ repertoires.

V was shortened by 9 bases and J by 3 bases, with 12 bases between the two germline ends. The CDR3 loop spans 13 amino acids. Germline V gene sequence: CDR1 MNHEY, CDR2 SMNVEV (reference sequence). The sort gate was single viable CD3+CD4+CD8-CD45RO+ cells for memory CD4+ T cells. Comments on this clone: The antigen is not known.

Material for sequencing was memory CD4+ T cells from blood. This clonotype was sampled from an adult in good health and CMV-seropositive. The rearrangement joins TRBV27 to TRBJ2-1; maybe TRBD2 (5 bases). The CDR3 sequence: CASKNGNYNEQFF. As DNA, the CDR3 is TGTGCCAGTAAAAACGGGAACTACAATGAGCAGTTCTTC.